This T cell receptor (beta chain) was recovered during a study of cytomegalovirus exposure and HLA in healthy donors. Notes on the study in general: Most observed TCR sequences were rare, whereas some public TCRs were detected in many donors.

V shed 6 bases and J shed 4 bases, with 12 bases lying between them. The CDR3 sequence is 13 residues long. Germline V gives CDR1 MNHEY, CDR2 SVGAGI. The sample holds one count of this clone. The antigen remains undetermined. 13 Jbeta primers and 60 Vbeta primers were used for the PCR. Assay: immunoSEQ multiplex PCR; the TCRdb copy retains only in-frame clones and omits some. This table has around 150,000 clones, approximately 81% appearing once. The chain employs TRBV6-5 and TRBJ1-1, with D hard to call. The clonotype comes from a man younger than 35 in good health and CMV-seropositive. The sequencing sample was made of PBMCs. Written as DNA, the CDR3 is TGTGCCAGCAGGCCTCGGGGAGGCACTGAAGCTTTCTTT. The encoded protein is CASRPRGGTEAFF.